The rows below give T cell receptor beta chains drawn from one sample of a study of control samples from healthy donors and cancer patients. The repertoire was sequenced with immunoSEQ multiplex PCR; TCRdb's copy has only in-frame clones and lacks some. The table has roughly 120,000 clones, roughly nine tenths seen once; the top ten hold 7.8%. Sequenced sample: blood. These receptors were taken from a woman younger than 35 in good health. CDR3s include the opening cysteine and the closing phenylalanine or tryptophan. The D gene is left open where the match is weak. The listing skips clone size in some rows; elsewhere it reads once, few, many or a size class.

V gene: TRBV2; J gene: TRBJ1-2; D gene: NA; clone size: many; CDR3 DNA: TGTGCCAGCAGCCAGGGCACGGCAAACTATGGCTACACCTTC; CDR3 protein: CASSQGTANYGYTF
V gene: TRBV2; J gene: TRBJ1-4; D gene: NA; clone size: NA; CDR3 DNA: TGTGCCAGCAGGGAAAGACAGTGGGATGAAAAACTGTTTTTT; CDR3 protein: CASRERQWDEKLFF
V gene: TRBV4-1; J gene: TRBJ1-5; D gene: NA; clone size: NA; CDR3 DNA: TGCGCCAGCAGCCAAGCAGGGAATCAGCCCCAGCATTTT; CDR3 protein: CASSQAGNQPQHF
V gene: TRBV4-3; J gene: TRBJ1-1; D gene: NA; clone size: NA; CDR3 DNA: TGCGCCAGCAGCCAAGATTGGGGGTCGGGCCTAAACACTGAAGCTTTCTTT; CDR3 protein: CASSQDWGSGLNTEAFF
V gene: TRBV4-1; J gene: TRBJ1-5; D gene: NA; clone size: NA; CDR3 DNA: TGCGCCAGCAGCCAGGACTCCCGACAGTCCCCGGGACAGCCCCAGCATTTT; CDR3 protein: CASSQDSRQSPGQPQHF
V gene: TRBV7-2; J gene: TRBJ2-7; D gene: TRBD2; clone size: NA; CDR3 DNA: TGTGCCAGCAGCTTAGTTACTAGCGGTTACGAGCAGTACTTC; CDR3 protein: CASSLVTSGYEQYF
V gene: TRBV7-2; J gene: TRBJ1-4; D gene: NA; clone size: NA; CDR3 DNA: TGTGCCAGCAGCTTAGCCTGGGGGGAACTGTTTTTT; CDR3 protein: CASSLAWGELFF
V gene: TRBV4-3; J gene: TRBJ2-1; D gene: TRBD2; clone size: NA; CDR3 DNA: TGCGCCAGCAGCCAAGTAGCGGGGGCCTACAATGAGCAGTTCTTC; CDR3 protein: CASSQVAGAYNEQFF
V gene: TRBV27; J gene: TRBJ2-5; D gene: TRBD1; clone size: NA; CDR3 DNA: TGTGCCAGCAGTTCGGGACAGGGGGCGGTGGATGGCGCGACCCAGTACTTC; CDR3 protein: CASSSGQGAVDGATQYF
V gene: TRBV18; J gene: TRBJ2-1; D gene: TRBD2; clone size: NA; CDR3 DNA: TGTGCCAGCTCGAGGACTAGCGGGGGGTCGTACAATGAGCAGTTCTTC; CDR3 protein: CASSRTSGGSYNEQFF
V gene: TRBV19; J gene: TRBJ2-2; D gene: NA; clone size: NA; CDR3 DNA: TGTGCCAGTAGTACAAGCGGAGTCTACACCGGGGAGCTGTTTTTT; CDR3 protein: CASSTSGVYTGELFF
V gene: TRBV7-2; J gene: TRBJ2-3; D gene: TRBD2; clone size: NA; CDR3 DNA: TGTGCCAGCAGCCCCCTAGTAATAAAGACTAGCGGGAGGCCAGATACGCAGTATTTT; CDR3 protein: CASSPLVIKTSGRPDTQYF
V gene: TRBV7-2; J gene: TRBJ2-7; D gene: TRBD2; clone size: NA; CDR3 DNA: TGTGCCAGCAGCTACATAGCGGGAGACGAGCAGTACTTC; CDR3 protein: CASSYIAGDEQYF
V gene: TRBV7-9; J gene: TRBJ2-2; D gene: TRBD1; clone size: NA; CDR3 DNA: TGTGCCAGCAGCTTAAGGGGGCTCACCGGGGAGCTGTTTTTT; CDR3 protein: CASSLRGLTGELFF
V gene: TRBV18; J gene: TRBJ1-1; D gene: NA; clone size: NA; CDR3 DNA: TGTGCCAGCGCGGGAGGAGGGGGAACTGAAGCTTTCTTT; CDR3 protein: CASAGGGGTEAFF
V gene: TRBV7-2; J gene: TRBJ2-1; D gene: TRBD2; clone size: NA; CDR3 DNA: TGTGCCAGCAGCTTTAGCGGGGGGGCAGGGAATGAGCAGTTCTTC; CDR3 protein: CASSFSGGAGNEQFF
V gene: TRBV28; J gene: TRBJ1-6; D gene: NA; clone size: NA; CDR3 DNA: TGTGCCAGCAGGCAGGACTGGGGGAATTCACCCCTCCACTTT; CDR3 protein: CASRQDWGNSPLHF
V gene: TRBV4-2; J gene: TRBJ1-1; D gene: NA; clone size: NA; CDR3 DNA: TGTGCCAGCAGCCAGGGGACCCGACGGTGGGAAGCTTTCTTT; CDR3 protein: CASSQGTRRWEAFF
V gene: TRBV7-2; J gene: TRBJ2-7; D gene: TRBD2; clone size: NA; CDR3 DNA: TGTGCCAGCAGCCGGACTAGCGGGGGGCCCAGCGAGCAGTACTTC; CDR3 protein: CASSRTSGGPSEQYF
V gene: TRBV23-1; J gene: TRBJ1-3; D gene: NA; clone size: once; CDR3 DNA: TGCGCCAGCAGTCACAGACCCACAGTATCCTCTGGAAACACCATATATTTT; CDR3 protein: CASSHRPTVSSGNTIYF
V gene: TRBV7-9; J gene: TRBJ1-4; D gene: TRBD1; clone size: NA; CDR3 DNA: TGTGCCAGCAGCGGACAGGGGAAAGGCTCAACTAATGAAAAACTGTTTTTT; CDR3 protein: CASSGQGKGSTNEKLFF
V gene: TRBV7-9; J gene: TRBJ2-5; D gene: TRBD2; clone size: NA; CDR3 DNA: TGTGCCAGCAGCTTAGTCGGGGGGGAGACCCAGTACTTC; CDR3 protein: CASSLVGGETQYF
V gene: TRBV9; J gene: TRBJ1-2; D gene: NA; clone size: NA; CDR3 DNA: TGTGCCAGCAGCGTAGAACCCACGGGGCAGGGGAACTATGGCTACACCTTC; CDR3 protein: CASSVEPTGQGNYGYTF
V gene: TRBV24-1; J gene: TRBJ2-7; D gene: TRBD1; clone size: NA; CDR3 DNA: TGTGCCACCAGTGACTTGACAGGGGTCGAGCAGTACTTC; CDR3 protein: CATSDLTGVEQYF
V gene: TRBV4-2; J gene: TRBJ2-4; D gene: NA; clone size: NA; CDR3 DNA: TGTGCCAGCAGCCCTGATTCCGCATGGGTCATTCAGTACTTC; CDR3 protein: CASSPDSAWVIQYF
V gene: TRBV10-2; J gene: TRBJ2-3; D gene: NA; clone size: NA; CDR3 DNA: TGCGCCAGCAGTGAGTCGCAGAACAGAAATACGCAGTATTTT; CDR3 protein: CASSESQNRNTQYF
V gene: TRBV4-3; J gene: TRBJ1-1; D gene: NA; clone size: NA; CDR3 DNA: TGCGCCAGCAGCCAAGAATTGGGGTTGGGCGCCTCCGCCACTGAAGCTTTCTTT; CDR3 protein: CASSQELGLGASATEAFF
V gene: TRBV10-2; J gene: TRBJ1-5; D gene: NA; clone size: NA; CDR3 DNA: TGCGCCAGCAGTTTTGCCCTTAGTCAGCCCCAGCATTTT; CDR3 protein: CASSFALSQPQHF
V gene: TRBV27; J gene: TRBJ2-2; D gene: NA; clone size: NA; CDR3 DNA: TGTGCCAGCAGTTTATTCGGGACTGCGAACACCGGGGAGCTGTTTTTT; CDR3 protein: CASSLFGTANTGELFF
V gene: TRBV21-1; J gene: TRBJ1-1; D gene: NA; clone size: NA; CDR3 DNA: TGTGCCAGCAGCAAAGCGTTCCCTCCGACATCGAACACTGAAGCTTTCTTT; CDR3 protein: CASSKAFPPTSNTEAFF
V gene: TRBV7-7; J gene: TRBJ2-7; D gene: TRBD2; clone size: NA; CDR3 DNA: TGTGCTAGCAGCTTAGAGGCCGGGACTAGCGGGAGAAAGAGACCCTACGAGCAGTACTTC; CDR3 protein: CASSLEAGTSGRKRPYEQYF
V gene: TRBV29-1; J gene: TRBJ2-3; D gene: TRBD1; clone size: NA; CDR3 DNA: TGCAGCGTGGATACAGGGGGGACAGATACGCAGTATTTT; CDR3 protein: CSVDTGGTDTQYF
V gene: TRBV14; J gene: TRBJ2-5; D gene: TRBD2; clone size: NA; CDR3 DNA: TGTGCCAGCAGCAAGCGACTAGCGGGAAGGGGTGGAGAGACCCAGTACTTC; CDR3 protein: CASSKRLAGRGGETQYF
V gene: TRBV7-9; J gene: TRBJ2-2; D gene: NA; clone size: NA; CDR3 DNA: TGTGCCAGCAGCTTAATAAGTGCCGGGGAGCTGTTTTTT; CDR3 protein: CASSLISAGELFF
V gene: TRBV4-2; J gene: TRBJ2-1; D gene: NA; clone size: NA; CDR3 DNA: TGTGCCAGCAGCCAAGATCCTCGGGGCTCCTACAATGAGCAGTTCTTC; CDR3 protein: CASSQDPRGSYNEQFF
V gene: TRBV19; J gene: TRBJ2-7; D gene: TRBD1; clone size: once; CDR3 DNA: TGTGCCAGTAGTAAGGGACAGGGCTCCATCTCCTACGAGCAGTACTTC; CDR3 protein: CASSKGQGSISYEQYF
V gene: TRBV4-3; J gene: TRBJ2-7; D gene: TRBD2; clone size: NA; CDR3 DNA: TGCGCCAGCAGCCAACTGACTAGCGGGAGCTACGAGCAGTACTTC; CDR3 protein: CASSQLTSGSYEQYF
V gene: TRBV15; J gene: TRBJ2-1; D gene: NA; clone size: NA; CDR3 DNA: TGTGCCACCAGCAGAGATGCCTCCAATGAGCAGTTCTTC; CDR3 protein: CATSRDASNEQFF
V gene: TRBV5-4; J gene: TRBJ2-5; D gene: TRBD2; clone size: NA; CDR3 DNA: TGTGCCAGCAGCGGAACTAGCGGGAGGGCCCCGGAGACCCAGTACTTC; CDR3 protein: CASSGTSGRAPETQYF
V gene: TRBV9; J gene: TRBJ2-2; D gene: NA; clone size: NA; CDR3 DNA: TGTGCCAGCAGCGGATATGGACGAACCGGGGAGCTGTTTTTT; CDR3 protein: CASSGYGRTGELFF
V gene: TRBV12-3/TRBV12-4; J gene: TRBJ2-7; D gene: NA; clone size: NA; CDR3 DNA: TGTGCCAGCAGGGTCAGCTACGAGCAGTACTTC; CDR3 protein: CASRVSYEQYF
V gene: TRBV7-6; J gene: TRBJ1-1; D gene: NA; clone size: NA; CDR3 DNA: TGTGCCAGCAGCCCGAAGGCAGAGGTGGGCCCTGAAGCTTTCTTT; CDR3 protein: CASSPKAEVGPEAFF
V gene: TRBV7-9; J gene: TRBJ1-2; D gene: NA; clone size: NA; CDR3 DNA: TGTGCCAGCAGCTTACTCGGGGGTAACTATGGCTACACCTTC; CDR3 protein: CASSLLGGNYGYTF
V gene: TRBV6-2/TRBV6-3; J gene: TRBJ2-3; D gene: NA; clone size: NA; CDR3 DNA: TGTGCCAGCACCCCCCGGGACCCGTATTCTAATACGCAGTATTTT; CDR3 protein: CASTPRDPYSNTQYF
V gene: TRBV29-1; J gene: TRBJ2-1; D gene: TRBD2; clone size: NA; CDR3 DNA: TGCAGCGTTGAAGGTAGCGGGGCCTACAATGAGCAGTTCTTC; CDR3 protein: CSVEGSGAYNEQFF
V gene: TRBV6-1; J gene: TRBJ2-7; D gene: TRBD2; clone size: NA; CDR3 DNA: TGTGCCAGCAGTGTAAGGCTAGCGGGTAGCTCCTACGAGCAGTACTTC; CDR3 protein: CASSVRLAGSSYEQYF
V gene: TRBV5-6; J gene: TRBJ1-5; D gene: NA; clone size: NA; CDR3 DNA: TGTGCCAGCAGCACCTTTACCCTGGGGCAGCCCCAGCATTTT; CDR3 protein: CASSTFTLGQPQHF
V gene: TRBV4-2; J gene: TRBJ1-2; D gene: TRBD1; clone size: NA; CDR3 DNA: TGTGCCAGCAGCGAAACTTCCACCGGGACAGGGGCTTCCTATGGCTACACCTTC; CDR3 protein: CASSETSTGTGASYGYTF
V gene: TRBV28; J gene: TRBJ1-1; D gene: NA; clone size: NA; CDR3 DNA: TGTGCCAGCAGTACTACGTTGGGCACTGAAGCTTTCTTT; CDR3 protein: CASSTTLGTEAFF
V gene: TRBV19; J gene: TRBJ1-2; D gene: TRBD1; clone size: NA; CDR3 DNA: TGTGCCAGTAGTGGCGGACAGGGTCCCTATGGCTACACCTTC; CDR3 protein: CASSGGQGPYGYTF
V gene: TRBV6-6; J gene: TRBJ1-5; D gene: TRBD1; clone size: few; CDR3 DNA: TGTGCCAGCAGTCCAACGACAGGGGGGGGATATAGCAATCAGCCCCAGCATTTT; CDR3 protein: CASSPTTGGGYSNQPQHF
V gene: TRBV7-2; J gene: TRBJ1-6; D gene: NA; clone size: few; CDR3 DNA: TGTGCCAGCAGCCCAACCACTACAGGGTCCTATAATTCACCCCTCCACTTT; CDR3 protein: CASSPTTTGSYNSPLHF
V gene: TRBV19; J gene: TRBJ2-3; D gene: NA; clone size: NA; CDR3 DNA: TGTGCCAGTAGTATCCCATCGGGCACAGATACGCAGTATTTT; CDR3 protein: CASSIPSGTDTQYF
V gene: TRBV7-2; J gene: TRBJ2-3; D gene: TRBD2; clone size: NA; CDR3 DNA: TGTGCCAGCAGCTTTAGCGGGGGGCCCACTTCAAACACAGATACGCAGTATTTT; CDR3 protein: CASSFSGGPTSNTDTQYF
V gene: TRBV4-2; J gene: TRBJ1-2; D gene: NA; clone size: NA; CDR3 DNA: TGTGCCAGCAGCCAAGATACGGGGGGGGGCTATGGCTACACCTTC; CDR3 protein: CASSQDTGGGYGYTF
V gene: TRBV30; J gene: TRBJ2-2; D gene: TRBD2; clone size: NA; CDR3 DNA: TGTGCGCGCGGACTAGCGGGCACCGGGGAGCTGTTTTTT; CDR3 protein: CARGLAGTGELFF
V gene: TRBV24-1; J gene: TRBJ2-5; D gene: NA; clone size: once; CDR3 DNA: TGTGCCACCAGTGATGGCCGGAAAGAGACCCAGTACTTC; CDR3 protein: CATSDGRKETQYF
V gene: TRBV28; J gene: TRBJ1-6; D gene: NA; clone size: NA; CDR3 DNA: TGTGTCAGCAGTGATAGAGAGGGATCACCCCTCCACTTT; CDR3 protein: CVSSDREGSPLHF